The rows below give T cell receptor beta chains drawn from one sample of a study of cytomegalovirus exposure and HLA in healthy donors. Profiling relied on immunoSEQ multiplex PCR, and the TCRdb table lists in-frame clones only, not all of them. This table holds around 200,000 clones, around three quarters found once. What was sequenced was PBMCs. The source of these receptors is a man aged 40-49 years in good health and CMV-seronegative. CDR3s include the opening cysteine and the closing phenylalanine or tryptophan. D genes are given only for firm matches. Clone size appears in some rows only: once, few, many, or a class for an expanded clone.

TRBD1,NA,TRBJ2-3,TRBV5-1,CASRLRQGRDTQYF,TGCGCCAGCAGACTCCGACAGGGGAGAGATACGCAGTATTTT
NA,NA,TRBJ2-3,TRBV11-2,CASSRGSRLVSSTDTQYF,TGTGCCAGCAGCCGGGGATCCAGACTAGTCTCTAGCACAGATACGCAGTATTTT
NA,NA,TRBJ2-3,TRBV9,CASSVGSAVFTDTQYF,TGTGCCAGCAGCGTAGGGTCAGCGGTTTTCACAGATACGCAGTATTTT
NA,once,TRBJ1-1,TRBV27,CASSFHLTGNTEAFF,TGTGCCAGCAGTTTCCACTTAACCGGGAACACTGAAGCTTTCTTT
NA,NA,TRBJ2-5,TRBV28,CASEGPKETQYF,TGTGCCAGCGAGGGCCCCAAAGAGACCCAGTACTTC
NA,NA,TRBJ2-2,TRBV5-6,CASSLVQNTGELFF,TGTGCCAGCAGCTTGGTACAGAACACCGGGGAGCTGTTTTTT
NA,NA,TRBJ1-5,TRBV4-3,CASSQQVTNQPQHF,TGCGCCAGCAGCCAGCAGGTAACCAATCAGCCCCAGCATTTT
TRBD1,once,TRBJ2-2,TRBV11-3,CASSLDVETGGLGELFF,TGTGCCAGCAGCTTAGATGTCGAGACAGGGGGACTTGGGGAGCTGTTTTTT
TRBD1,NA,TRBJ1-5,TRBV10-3,CAIRQGSMGNQPQHF,TGTGCCATCCGACAGGGGAGCATGGGCAATCAGCCCCAGCATTTT
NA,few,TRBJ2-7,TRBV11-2,CASGYKGGASYEQYF,TGTGCCAGCGGCTACAAAGGCGGAGCCTCCTACGAGCAGTACTTC
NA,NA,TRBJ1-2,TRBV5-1,CASSPSPGAGDGYTF,TGCGCCAGCAGCCCTTCCCCAGGGGCCGGCGATGGCTACACCTTC
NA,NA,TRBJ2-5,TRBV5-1,CASSPLRALETQYF,TGCGCCAGCAGCCCGTTGCGGGCCCTGGAGACCCAGTACTTC
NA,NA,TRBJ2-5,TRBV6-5,CASGGTEWETQYF,TGTGCCAGCGGCGGGACGGAATGGGAGACCCAGTACTTC
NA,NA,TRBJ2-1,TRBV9,CASSVVQGIGEQFF,TGTGCCAGCAGCGTAGTACAGGGTATAGGTGAGCAGTTCTTC
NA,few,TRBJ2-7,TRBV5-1,CASSLGDFYEQYF,TGCGCCAGCAGCTTGGGGGACTTCTACGAGCAGTACTTC
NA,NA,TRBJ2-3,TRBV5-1,CASSLEGGSSADTQYF,TGCGCCAGCAGCTTGGAAGGCGGGTCAAGTGCAGATACGCAGTATTTT
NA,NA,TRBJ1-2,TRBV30,CAWSMGRRPYGYTF,TGTGCCTGGAGTATGGGCAGGCGCCCCTATGGCTACACCTTC
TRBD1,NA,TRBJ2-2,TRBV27,CASSFGTGGGELFF,TGTGCCAGCAGTTTCGGGACAGGGGGCGGGGAGCTGTTTTTT
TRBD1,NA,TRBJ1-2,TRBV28,CASRRQGNYGYTF,TGTGCCAGCAGACGACAGGGCAACTATGGCTACACCTTC
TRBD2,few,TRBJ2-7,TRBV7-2,CASSFRLLAGSSYEQYF,TGTGCCAGCAGCTTTAGGCTCCTAGCGGGAAGCTCCTACGAGCAGTACTTC
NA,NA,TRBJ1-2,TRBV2,CASGAGGYGYTF,TGTGCCAGCGGTGCCGGGGGGTATGGCTACACCTTC
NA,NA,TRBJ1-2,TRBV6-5,CASSYGRNYGYTF,TGTGCCAGCAGTTACGGCAGAAACTATGGCTACACCTTC
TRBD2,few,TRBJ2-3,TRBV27,CASSPRTSGRFGTDTQYF,TGTGCCAGCAGTCCGCGGACTAGCGGGAGGTTTGGCACAGATACGCAGTATTTT
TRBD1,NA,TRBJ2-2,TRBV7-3,CASSFTGGANTGELFF,TGTGCCAGCAGCTTCACAGGGGGCGCGAACACCGGGGAGCTGTTTTTT
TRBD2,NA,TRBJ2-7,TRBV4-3,CASSQETSGVYEQYF,TGCGCCAGCAGCCAGGAGACTAGCGGGGTTTACGAGCAGTACTTC
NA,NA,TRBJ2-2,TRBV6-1,CASSAIFGPTSGELFF,TGTGCCAGCAGTGCCATTTTCGGGCCTACTAGCGGGGAGCTGTTTTTT
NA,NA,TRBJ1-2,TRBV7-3,CASSLTPTGLDGYTF,TGTGCCAGCAGCTTAACCCCCACAGGGTTGGATGGCTACACCTTC
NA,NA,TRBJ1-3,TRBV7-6,CASSFQNTIYF,TGTGCCAGCAGCTTCCAAAACACCATATATTTT
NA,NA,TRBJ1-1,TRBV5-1,CASSAYGGARDTEAFF,TGCGCCAGCAGCGCATACGGGGGGGCCCGGGACACTGAAGCTTTCTTT
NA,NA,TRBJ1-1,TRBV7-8,CASSLTDMNTEAFF,TGTGCCAGCAGCTTAACAGACATGAACACTGAAGCTTTCTTT
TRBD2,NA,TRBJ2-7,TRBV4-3,CASSQEMVAGGDYEQYF,TGCGCCAGCAGCCAAGAAATGGTAGCGGGGGGCGATTACGAGCAGTACTTC
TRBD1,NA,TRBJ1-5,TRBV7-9,CASSLGTGGNQPQHF,TGTGCCAGCAGCTTAGGGACAGGGGGCAATCAGCCCCAGCATTTT
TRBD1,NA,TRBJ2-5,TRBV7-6,CASSSDRGETQYF,TGTGCCAGCAGCTCCGACAGGGGGGAGACCCAGTACTTC